These T cell receptor beta chains were read from a single sample in a study of blood T cell repertoires in COVID-19. Sequencing was performed with immunoSEQ multiplex PCR; in TCRdb, only in-frame clones are kept and a portion is missing. The sample consists of hundreds of thousands of clones, less than 90% of them appearing once. Sequencing used peripheral blood. The source of these receptors is a woman aged 70-85 years with COVID-19, enrolled during active disease. Both conserved end residues are part of each CDR3. The D gene is left open where the match is weak. Clone size is shown for a subset of rows, as once, few, many or a class of expanded clone.

d_call	j_call	v_call	clone_size	cdr3_nt	cdr3_aa
-	TRBJ2-7	TRBV28	-	TGTGCCAGCAGTCATACCGGGACTGGGTTCGAGCAGTACTTC	CASSHTGTGFEQYF
-	TRBJ1-1	TRBV10-3	few	TGTGCCATCAGAAGGCAGGGGATGGAGGACACTGAAGCTTTCTTT	CAIRRQGMEDTEAFF
-	TRBJ2-7	TRBV4-3	few	TGCGCCAGCAGCCAAGACCGCAGGGGCACCCTATCCTACGAGCAGTACTTC	CASSQDRRGTLSYEQYF
TRBD2	TRBJ2-3	TRBV9	-	TGTGCCAGCAGCGTAGCTCTAGCGGGGGGACGCACAGATACGCAGTATTTT	CASSVALAGGRTDTQYF
-	TRBJ2-5	TRBV24-1	once	TGTGCCACCAGTGACTTAACCTCACAGGGAGGGGGTCGGCTGTCGGAGACCCAGTACTTC	CATSDLTSQGGGRLSETQYF
-	TRBJ1-5	TRBV6-6	once	TGTGCCAGCAGTCCGGACAGCCAAGCCTATAGCAATCAGCCCCAGCATTTT	CASSPDSQAYSNQPQHF
TRBD2	TRBJ2-5	TRBV9	-	TGTGCCAGCAGCCCCTTCGGGGGGGGAGAGACCCAGTACTTC	CASSPFGGGETQYF
-	TRBJ2-7	TRBV2	-	TGTGCCAGCAGTGAACGGGGGTTAGGCGAGCAGTACTTC	CASSERGLGEQYF
-	TRBJ2-2	TRBV28	-	TGTGCCAGCAGTAACTCCAGGGAAAACACCGGGGAGCTGTTTTTT	CASSNSRENTGELFF
TRBD1	TRBJ1-5	TRBV6-5	-	TGTGCCAGCATACAGGGGCTCAATCAGCCCCAGCATTTT	CASIQGLNQPQHF
-	TRBJ1-1	TRBV10-2	-	TGCGCCAGCAGTGAGAACTTTGAAGCTTTCTTT	CASSENFEAFF
TRBD1	TRBJ2-7	TRBV7-9	-	TGTGCCAGCAGCTTAGGGACCTCGGACAGGGACGAGCAGTACTTC	CASSLGTSDRDEQYF
-	TRBJ1-2	TRBV28	-	TGTGCCAGCGGGGCTCCCTATGGCTACACCTTC	CASGAPYGYTF
TRBD1	TRBJ1-6	TRBV5-1	-	TGCGCCAGCAGCCCGGGACAGGGTAATTCACCCCTCCACTTT	CASSPGQGNSPLHF
-	TRBJ1-2	TRBV7-2	-	TGTGCCAGCAGGCCGGGGGGCTATAACTATGGCTACACCTTC	CASRPGGYNYGYTF
-	TRBJ2-3	TRBV11-3	few	TGTGCCAGCAGCTTGGCCGGGACAGATACGCAGTATTTT	CASSLAGTDTQYF
-	TRBJ2-2	TRBV6-5	once	TGTGCCAGCAGTTACTCTAAGGGGCGCACCGGGGAGCTGTTTTTT	CASSYSKGRTGELFF
-	TRBJ1-1	TRBV15	-	TGTGCCACCAGCAGAGATGCTCAGGTCCTGAACACTGAAGCTTTCTTT	CATSRDAQVLNTEAFF